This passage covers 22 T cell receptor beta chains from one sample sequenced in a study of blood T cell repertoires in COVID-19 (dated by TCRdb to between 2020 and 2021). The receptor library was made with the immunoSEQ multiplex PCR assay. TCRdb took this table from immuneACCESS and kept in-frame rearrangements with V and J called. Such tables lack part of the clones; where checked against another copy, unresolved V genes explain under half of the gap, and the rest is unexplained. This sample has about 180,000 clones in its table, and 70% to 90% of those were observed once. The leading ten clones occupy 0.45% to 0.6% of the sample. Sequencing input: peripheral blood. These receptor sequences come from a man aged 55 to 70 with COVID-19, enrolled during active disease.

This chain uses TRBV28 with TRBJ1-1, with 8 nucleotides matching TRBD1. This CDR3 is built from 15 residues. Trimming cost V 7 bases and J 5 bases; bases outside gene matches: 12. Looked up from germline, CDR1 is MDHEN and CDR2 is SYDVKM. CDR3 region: CASNIRQGFKTEAFF. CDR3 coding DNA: TGTGCCAGCAATATACGACAGGGGTTTAAGACTGAAGCTTTCTTT.

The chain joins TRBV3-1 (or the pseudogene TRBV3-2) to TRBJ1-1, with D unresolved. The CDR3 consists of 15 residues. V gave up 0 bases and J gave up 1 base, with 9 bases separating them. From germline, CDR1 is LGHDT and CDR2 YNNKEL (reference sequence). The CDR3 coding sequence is TGTGCCAGCAGCCAAGATATGGCAGGGAACACTGAAGCTTTCTTT. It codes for CASSQDMAGNTEAFF.

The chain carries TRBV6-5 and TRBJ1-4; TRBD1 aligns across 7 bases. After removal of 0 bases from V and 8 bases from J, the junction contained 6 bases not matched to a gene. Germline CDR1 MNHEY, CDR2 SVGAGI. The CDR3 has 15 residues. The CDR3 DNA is TGTGCCAGCAGTTACTCCACAGGGGTGGGCGAAAAACTGTTTTTT. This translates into CASSYSTGVGEKLFF.

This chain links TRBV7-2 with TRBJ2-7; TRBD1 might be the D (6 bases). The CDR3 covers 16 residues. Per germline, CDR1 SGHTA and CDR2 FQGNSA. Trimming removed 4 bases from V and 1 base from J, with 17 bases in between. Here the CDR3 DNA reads TGTGCCAGCAGCTACCTCCCAGGGGCAAGGTCCTACGAGCAGTACTTC. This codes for CASSYLPGARSYEQYF.

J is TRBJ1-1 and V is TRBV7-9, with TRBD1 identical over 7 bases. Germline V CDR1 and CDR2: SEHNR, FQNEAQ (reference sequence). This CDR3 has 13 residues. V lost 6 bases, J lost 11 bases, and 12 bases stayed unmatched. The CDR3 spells CASRSQGGLGAFF. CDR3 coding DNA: TGTGCCAGCAGGAGCCAGGGGGGCCTTGGGGCTTTCTTT.

The DNA for the CDR3 is TGTGCCAGCAGTTTAGCTAGTCCCAACAATGAGCAGTTCTTC. Its translation: CASSLASPNNEQFF. The chain employs TRBV27 and TRBJ2-1; D ambiguous. The V and J ends lost 2 bases and 5 bases respectively, with 10 bases between them. Germline lookup yields CDR1 MNHEY and CDR2 SMNVEV (reference sequence). This CDR3 has 14 amino acids.

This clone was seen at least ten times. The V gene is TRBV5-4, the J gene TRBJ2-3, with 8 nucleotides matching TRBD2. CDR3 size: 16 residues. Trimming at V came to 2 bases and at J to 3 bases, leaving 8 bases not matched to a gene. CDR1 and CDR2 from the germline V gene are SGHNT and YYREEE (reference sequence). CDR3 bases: TGTGCCAGCAGCTTTAGTGGCGGGAGGCGGACAGATACGCAGTATTTT. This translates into CASSFSGGRRTDTQYF.

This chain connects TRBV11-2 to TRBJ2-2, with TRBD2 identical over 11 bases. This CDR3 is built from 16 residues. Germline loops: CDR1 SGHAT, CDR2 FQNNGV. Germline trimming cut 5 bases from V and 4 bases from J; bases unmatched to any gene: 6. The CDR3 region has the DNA TGTGCCAGCAGCAACCCCGGACTAGCGGGCACCGGGGAGCTGTTTTTT. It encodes CASSNPGLAGTGELFF.

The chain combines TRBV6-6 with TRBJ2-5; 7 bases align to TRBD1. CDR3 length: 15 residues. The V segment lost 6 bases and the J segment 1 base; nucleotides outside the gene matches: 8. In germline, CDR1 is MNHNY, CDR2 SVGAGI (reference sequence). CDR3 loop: CASSRTGISQETQYF. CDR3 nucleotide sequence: TGTGCCAGCAGCCGGACAGGAATTTCCCAAGAGACCCAGTACTTC.

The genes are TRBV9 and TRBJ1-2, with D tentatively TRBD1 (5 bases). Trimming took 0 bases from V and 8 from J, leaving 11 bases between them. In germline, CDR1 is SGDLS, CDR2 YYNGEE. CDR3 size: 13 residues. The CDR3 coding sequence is TGTGCCAGCAGCGTAGGGGACTTTCAAGGCTACACCTTC. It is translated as CASSVGDFQGYTF.

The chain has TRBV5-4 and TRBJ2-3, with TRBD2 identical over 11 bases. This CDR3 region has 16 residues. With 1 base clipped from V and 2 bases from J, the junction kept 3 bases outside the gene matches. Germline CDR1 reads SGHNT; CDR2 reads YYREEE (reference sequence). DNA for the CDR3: TGTGCCAGCAGCTTGAGACTAGCGGGAACCACAGATACGCAGTATTTT. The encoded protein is CASSLRLAGTTDTQYF.

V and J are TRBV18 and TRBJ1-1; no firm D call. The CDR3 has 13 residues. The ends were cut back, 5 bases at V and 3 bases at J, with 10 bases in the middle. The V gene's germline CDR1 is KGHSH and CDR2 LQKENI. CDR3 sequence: CASSSYSYTEAFF. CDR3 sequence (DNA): TGTGCCAGCTCATCCTACAGCTACACTGAAGCTTTCTTT.

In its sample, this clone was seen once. DNA for the CDR3: TGTGCCAGCAGTATCCGGGACAGGGGGGGAAAACTGTTTTTT. Protein: CASSIRDRGGKLFF. The rearrangement uses TRBV6-5 and TRBJ1-4; 11 bases align to TRBD1. Trimming cost V 5 bases and J 10 bases; bases outside gene matches: 6. The CDR3 contains 14 residues. Germline V CDR1 and CDR2: MNHEY, SVGAGI.

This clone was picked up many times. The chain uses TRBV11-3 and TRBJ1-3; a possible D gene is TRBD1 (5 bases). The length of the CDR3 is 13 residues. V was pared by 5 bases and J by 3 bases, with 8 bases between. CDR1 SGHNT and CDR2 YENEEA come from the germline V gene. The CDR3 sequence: CASSAGVGNTIYF. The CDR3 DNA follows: TGTGCCAGCAGCGCGGGGGTTGGAAACACCATATATTTT.

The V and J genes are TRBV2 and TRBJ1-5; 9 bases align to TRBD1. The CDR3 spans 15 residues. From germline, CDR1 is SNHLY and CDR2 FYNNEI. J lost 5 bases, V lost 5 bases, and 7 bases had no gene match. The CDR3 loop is CASSHLQGADQPQHF. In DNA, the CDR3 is TGTGCCAGCAGTCACCTACAGGGGGCTGATCAGCCCCAGCATTTT.

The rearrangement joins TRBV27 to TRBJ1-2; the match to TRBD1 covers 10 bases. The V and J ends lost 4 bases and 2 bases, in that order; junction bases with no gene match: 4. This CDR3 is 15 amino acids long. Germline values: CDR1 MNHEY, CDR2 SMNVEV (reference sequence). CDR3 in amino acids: CASSSRDRGNYGYTF. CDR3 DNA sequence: TGTGCCAGCAGTTCCCGGGACAGGGGAAACTATGGCTACACCTTC.

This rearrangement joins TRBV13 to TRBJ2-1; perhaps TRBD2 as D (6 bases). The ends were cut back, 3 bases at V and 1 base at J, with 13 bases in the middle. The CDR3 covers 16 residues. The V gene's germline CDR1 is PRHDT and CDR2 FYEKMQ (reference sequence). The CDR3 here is CASSLGGTASYNEQFF. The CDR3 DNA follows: TGTGCCAGCAGCTTGGGCGGGACGGCTTCCTACAATGAGCAGTTCTTC.

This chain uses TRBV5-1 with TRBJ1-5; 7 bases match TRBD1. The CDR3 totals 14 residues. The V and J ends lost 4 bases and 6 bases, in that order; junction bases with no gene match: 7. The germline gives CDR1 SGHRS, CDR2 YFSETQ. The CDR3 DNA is TGCGCCAGCAGCCCAGACAGGGCTAGTCAGCCCCAGCATTTT. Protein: CASSPDRASQPQHF.

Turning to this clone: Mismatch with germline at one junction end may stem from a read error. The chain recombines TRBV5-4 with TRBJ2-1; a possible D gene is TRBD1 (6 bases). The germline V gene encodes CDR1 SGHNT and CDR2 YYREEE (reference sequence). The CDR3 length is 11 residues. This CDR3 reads CASSLADSRIF. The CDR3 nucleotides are TGTGCCAGCAGCTTGGCGGACAGCCGAATCTTC.

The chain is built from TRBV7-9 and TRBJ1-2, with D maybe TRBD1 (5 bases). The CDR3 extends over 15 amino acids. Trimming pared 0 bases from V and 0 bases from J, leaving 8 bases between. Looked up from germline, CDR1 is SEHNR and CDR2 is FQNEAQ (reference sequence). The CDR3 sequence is CASSLAGVPNYGYTF. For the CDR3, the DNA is TGTGCCAGCAGCTTAGCAGGGGTTCCTAACTATGGCTACACCTTC.

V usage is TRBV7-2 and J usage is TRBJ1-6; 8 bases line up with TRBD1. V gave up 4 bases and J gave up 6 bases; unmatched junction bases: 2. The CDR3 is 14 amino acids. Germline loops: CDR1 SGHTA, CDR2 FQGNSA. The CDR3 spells CASSSTGVNSPLHF. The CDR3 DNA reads TGTGCCAGCAGCTCGACAGGGGTTAATTCACCCCTCCACTTT.

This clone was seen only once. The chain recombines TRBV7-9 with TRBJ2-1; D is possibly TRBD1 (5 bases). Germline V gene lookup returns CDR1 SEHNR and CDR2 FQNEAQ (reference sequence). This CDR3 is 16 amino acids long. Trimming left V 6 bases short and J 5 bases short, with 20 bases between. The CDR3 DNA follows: TGTGCCAGCAGTTATAGGACACCCCTAGGTAACAATGAGCAGTTCTTC. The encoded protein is CASSYRTPLGNNEQFF.